These T cell receptor beta chains were read from a single sample in a study of cytomegalovirus exposure and HLA in healthy donors. Generated by immunoSEQ multiplex PCR, the TCRdb table keeps only in-frame clones and is missing some. The sample consists of around 150,000 clones, 82% of them appearing once. Material: PBMCs. The receptors derive from a girl aged 10 to 17 in good health and CMV-seropositive. Each CDR3 is given with its conserved first and last residue. The D gene is left open where the match is weak. Clone size is shown for a subset of rows, as once, few, many or a class of expanded clone.

CDR3 DNA: TGTGCCAGCAGCGCTACAGAATCTGGAAACACCATATATTTT
CDR3 protein: CASSATESGNTIYF
D gene: .
V gene: TRBV11-2
CDR3 length: 14
clone size: .
J gene: TRBJ1-3

CDR3 DNA: TGCGCCAGCAGCCAAGGTCGGAGCTCCTACGAGCAGTACTTC
CDR3 protein: CASSQGRSSYEQYF
D gene: .
V gene: TRBV4-3
CDR3 length: 14
clone size: .
J gene: TRBJ2-7

CDR3 DNA: TGTGCCAGCAACATCCAGGGTGATGCTTTCTTT
CDR3 protein: CASNIQGDAFF
D gene: .
V gene: TRBV6-1
CDR3 length: 11
clone size: .
J gene: TRBJ1-1

CDR3 DNA: TGTGCCAGTAGTAACGGGAATCAGCCCCAGCATTTT
CDR3 protein: CASSNGNQPQHF
D gene: .
V gene: TRBV19
CDR3 length: 12
clone size: once
J gene: TRBJ1-5

CDR3 DNA: TGTGCCAGCAGCCAAATAGCGGGAGTAGCCAATGAGCAGTTCTTC
CDR3 protein: CASSQIAGVANEQFF
D gene: TRBD2
V gene: TRBV7-8
CDR3 length: 15
clone size: once
J gene: TRBJ2-1

CDR3 DNA: TGTGCCATCAGGGGGGACAGGGGTGAGGAGACCCAGTACTTC
CDR3 protein: CAIRGDRGEETQYF
D gene: TRBD1
V gene: TRBV10-3
CDR3 length: 14
clone size: few
J gene: TRBJ2-5

CDR3 DNA: TGTGCCAGCAGCTTCCCTGGGGGGGATGAGCAGTTCTTC
CDR3 protein: CASSFPGGDEQFF
D gene: TRBD2
V gene: TRBV11-3
CDR3 length: 13
clone size: .
J gene: TRBJ2-1

CDR3 DNA: TGCGCCAGCAGCCCTCCGGACTATTACAATGAGCAGTTCTTC
CDR3 protein: CASSPPDYYNEQFF
D gene: .
V gene: TRBV5-1
CDR3 length: 14
clone size: .
J gene: TRBJ2-1

CDR3 DNA: TGCAGCGTTGAAGTAGTCCGGGACATCCTTTTT
CDR3 protein: CSVEVVRDILF
D gene: .
V gene: TRBV29-1
CDR3 length: 11
clone size: .
J gene: TRBJ1-4

CDR3 DNA: TGCGCCAGCAGCCAAGAGGGCAGGGAGCAGTTCTTC
CDR3 protein: CASSQEGREQFF
D gene: .
V gene: TRBV4-1
CDR3 length: 12
clone size: .
J gene: TRBJ2-1

CDR3 DNA: TGTGCCAGCAGCTTAAGGGCGGGGGCCGATACGCAGTATTTT
CDR3 protein: CASSLRAGADTQYF
D gene: .
V gene: TRBV7-2
CDR3 length: 14
clone size: .
J gene: TRBJ2-3

CDR3 DNA: TGTGCCAGCAGCTCCCGACAGGGTGGCGAGCAGTACTTC
CDR3 protein: CASSSRQGGEQYF
D gene: TRBD1
V gene: TRBV11-2
CDR3 length: 13
clone size: .
J gene: TRBJ2-7

CDR3 DNA: TGTGCCAGCAGTTTAGGTCAGGCTTCCTACGAGCAGTACTTC
CDR3 protein: CASSLGQASYEQYF
D gene: .
V gene: TRBV28
CDR3 length: 14
clone size: .
J gene: TRBJ2-7

CDR3 DNA: TGTACCAGCAAACTCTTGAGCTCCTACGAGCAGTACTTC
CDR3 protein: CTSKLLSSYEQYF
D gene: .
V gene: TRBV6-1
CDR3 length: 13
clone size: .
J gene: TRBJ2-7

CDR3 DNA: TGTGCCTGGAGTGTACGGCAGGGGATCCTCTACGAGCAGTACTTC
CDR3 protein: CAWSVRQGILYEQYF
D gene: .
V gene: TRBV30
CDR3 length: 15
clone size: .
J gene: TRBJ2-7

CDR3 DNA: TGCGCCAGCAGCTGGGGACTAGCGGGAACCTCCTACGAGCAGTACTTC
CDR3 protein: CASSWGLAGTSYEQYF
D gene: TRBD2
V gene: TRBV5-1
CDR3 length: 16
clone size: .
J gene: TRBJ2-7

CDR3 DNA: TGTGCCAGCAATAAGGACAGGTCTTACACCGGGGAGCTGTTTTTT
CDR3 protein: CASNKDRSYTGELFF
D gene: TRBD1
V gene: TRBV2
CDR3 length: 15
clone size: few
J gene: TRBJ2-2

CDR3 DNA: TGTGCCAGCAGCTTGGGACTAGCGGGAATGGAGACCCAGTACTTC
CDR3 protein: CASSLGLAGMETQYF
D gene: TRBD2
V gene: TRBV9
CDR3 length: 15
clone size: .
J gene: TRBJ2-5

CDR3 DNA: TGTGCCAGCAGCGCAGACAGGGACCCCCACTACGAGCAGTACTTC
CDR3 protein: CASSADRDPHYEQYF
D gene: TRBD1
V gene: TRBV2
CDR3 length: 15
clone size: once
J gene: TRBJ2-7

CDR3 DNA: TGTGCCAGCAGCCCTCGGACAGGGAGCAATCAGCCCCAGCATTTT
CDR3 protein: CASSPRTGSNQPQHF
D gene: TRBD1
V gene: TRBV11-2
CDR3 length: 15
clone size: .
J gene: TRBJ1-5

CDR3 DNA: TGTGCCAGCAGTCGAACAGGGGGGAACACTGAAGCTTTCTTT
CDR3 protein: CASSRTGGNTEAFF
D gene: TRBD1
V gene: TRBV28
CDR3 length: 14
clone size: .
J gene: TRBJ1-1

CDR3 DNA: TGTGCCAGCAGCTCGAACAGGGAATCGGTCGGCTACACCTTC
CDR3 protein: CASSSNRESVGYTF
D gene: .
V gene: TRBV11-2
CDR3 length: 14
clone size: .
J gene: TRBJ1-2

CDR3 DNA: TGTGCCAGCAGTGTGACACCTAACACTGAAGCTTTCTTT
CDR3 protein: CASSVTPNTEAFF
D gene: .
V gene: TRBV6-4
CDR3 length: 13
clone size: .
J gene: TRBJ1-1

CDR3 DNA: TGTGCCAGTAGCAACCCCGGACAGACTAATAATGAAAAACTGTTTTTT
CDR3 protein: CASSNPGQTNNEKLFF
D gene: .
V gene: TRBV19
CDR3 length: 16
clone size: .
J gene: TRBJ1-4

CDR3 DNA: TGTGCCAGCAGTCCCCCGAAGCGGGGGGTGGAGACCCAGTACTTC
CDR3 protein: CASSPPKRGVETQYF
D gene: TRBD2
V gene: TRBV28
CDR3 length: 15
clone size: .
J gene: TRBJ2-5

CDR3 DNA: TGTGCCAGCAGTTATTCTTTCCAGGGCGGTCAGCCCCAGCATTTT
CDR3 protein: CASSYSFQGGQPQHF
D gene: .
V gene: TRBV6-5
CDR3 length: 15
clone size: few
J gene: TRBJ1-5

CDR3 DNA: TGCGCCAGCAGCCAGCCCGGGTCCCTCTATGGCTACACCTTC
CDR3 protein: CASSQPGSLYGYTF
D gene: .
V gene: TRBV4-1
CDR3 length: 14
clone size: .
J gene: TRBJ1-2

CDR3 DNA: TGCAGCGTTGAAGTTCAGGGCGGCAGGGGCTACACCTTC
CDR3 protein: CSVEVQGGRGYTF
D gene: .
V gene: TRBV29-1
CDR3 length: 13
clone size: .
J gene: TRBJ1-2

CDR3 DNA: TGTGCCAGCAGTGAAGCGGCAGGGGAGAATCAGCCCCAGCATTTT
CDR3 protein: CASSEAAGENQPQHF
D gene: .
V gene: TRBV6-1
CDR3 length: 15
clone size: .
J gene: TRBJ1-5

CDR3 DNA: TGTGCCAGCAGCTATAGCGGGGCTAGCACAGATACGCAGTATTTT
CDR3 protein: CASSYSGASTDTQYF
D gene: TRBD2
V gene: TRBV7-3
CDR3 length: 15
clone size: .
J gene: TRBJ2-3

CDR3 DNA: TGTGCCAGCAGCCCAGGGTACCAGCCCCAGCATTTT
CDR3 protein: CASSPGYQPQHF
D gene: .
V gene: TRBV7-9
CDR3 length: 12
clone size: once
J gene: TRBJ1-5

CDR3 DNA: TGTGCCAGCAGCTTAACAGCAGGGAATGAGCAGTTCTTC
CDR3 protein: CASSLTAGNEQFF
D gene: .
V gene: TRBV7-3
CDR3 length: 13
clone size: .
J gene: TRBJ2-1

CDR3 DNA: TGTGCCAGCGACAGCCGACAGGGCAATCAGCCCCAGCATTTT
CDR3 protein: CASDSRQGNQPQHF
D gene: .
V gene: TRBV18
CDR3 length: 14
clone size: .
J gene: TRBJ1-5

CDR3 DNA: TGTGCCAGCAGCCCTAATCCGGGACTAGCGGGAGTGGAGACCCAGTACTTC
CDR3 protein: CASSPNPGLAGVETQYF
D gene: TRBD2
V gene: TRBV4-2
CDR3 length: 17
clone size: .
J gene: TRBJ2-5

CDR3 DNA: TGCGCCAGCAGCCAAGATAACAGATTCGGAGAGACCCAGTACTTC
CDR3 protein: CASSQDNRFGETQYF
D gene: .
V gene: TRBV4-1
CDR3 length: 15
clone size: once
J gene: TRBJ2-5

CDR3 DNA: TGTGCCAGCAGCCTAAATAGAAGTGCGGGGGCTACTAATGAAAAACTGTTTTTT
CDR3 protein: CASSLNRSAGATNEKLFF
D gene: .
V gene: TRBV14
CDR3 length: 18
clone size: few
J gene: TRBJ1-4

CDR3 DNA: TGTGCCAGCAGCCCCGGGACAGGCAACCTGGGCAATCAGCCCCAGCATTTT
CDR3 protein: CASSPGTGNLGNQPQHF
D gene: TRBD1
V gene: TRBV5-8
CDR3 length: 17
clone size: .
J gene: TRBJ1-5

CDR3 DNA: TGTGCCAGCAGTGAATGGGCGGGATCCTACAATGAGCAGTTCTTC
CDR3 protein: CASSEWAGSYNEQFF
D gene: .
V gene: TRBV6-1
CDR3 length: 15
clone size: .
J gene: TRBJ2-1

CDR3 DNA: TGTGCCAGCAGCCCGAGGTTCTTGGTCACTGAAGCTTTCTTT
CDR3 protein: CASSPRFLVTEAFF
D gene: .
V gene: TRBV14
CDR3 length: 14
clone size: few
J gene: TRBJ1-1

CDR3 DNA: TGTGCCATCAGTGTTTTTAGCGGGGGGGCCGGTGAGCAGTACTTC
CDR3 protein: CAISVFSGGAGEQYF
D gene: TRBD2
V gene: TRBV10-3
CDR3 length: 15
clone size: .
J gene: TRBJ2-7

CDR3 DNA: TGTGCCAGTAGTATAGGACCCGGGGTTGAGCAGTTCTTC
CDR3 protein: CASSIGPGVEQFF
D gene: .
V gene: TRBV19
CDR3 length: 13
clone size: .
J gene: TRBJ2-1

CDR3 DNA: TGTGCCAGCAGCAAGACAGCCAGGACTAGCGGCACCGGGGCGTACCAAGAGACCCAGTACTTC
CDR3 protein: CASSKTARTSGTGAYQETQYF
D gene: .
V gene: TRBV21-1
CDR3 length: 21
clone size: .
J gene: TRBJ2-5

CDR3 DNA: TGTGCCAGCAGCTTAGATCCCGGGACTAGCGGGATTTTCCTCTTCTACGAGCAGTACTTC
CDR3 protein: CASSLDPGTSGIFLFYEQYF
D gene: TRBD2
V gene: TRBV11-2
CDR3 length: 20
clone size: few
J gene: TRBJ2-7

CDR3 DNA: TGTGCCACCAGCACGGGAGCGGCGGGAAGCAACACCGGGGAGCTGTTTTTT
CDR3 protein: CATSTGAAGSNTGELFF
D gene: .
V gene: TRBV15
CDR3 length: 17
clone size: .
J gene: TRBJ2-2

CDR3 DNA: TGTGCCAGCAGTTCCAACCGGGTATCGAGTGAGCAGTTCTTC
CDR3 protein: CASSSNRVSSEQFF
D gene: .
V gene: TRBV27
CDR3 length: 14
clone size: once
J gene: TRBJ2-1

CDR3 DNA: TGTGCCAGCAGTGTCAAAGACAGGGGGCTTTACAACATTCAGTACTTC
CDR3 protein: CASSVKDRGLYNIQYF
D gene: TRBD1
V gene: TRBV2
CDR3 length: 16
clone size: .
J gene: TRBJ2-4

CDR3 DNA: TGCAGCGTTGAGGTTCCCAGACTCATCACTGAAGCTTTCTTT
CDR3 protein: CSVEVPRLITEAFF
D gene: .
V gene: TRBV29-1
CDR3 length: 14
clone size: .
J gene: TRBJ1-1

CDR3 DNA: TGTGCCAGCAGCTTAGCAGGACTAGCGGGATACAATGAGCAGTTCTTC
CDR3 protein: CASSLAGLAGYNEQFF
D gene: TRBD2
V gene: TRBV7-8
CDR3 length: 16
clone size: .
J gene: TRBJ2-1